This T cell receptor beta chain was documented in a study of blood T cell repertoires in COVID-19. The repertoire was sequenced with immunoSEQ multiplex PCR; TCRdb's copy has only in-frame clones and lacks some. The repertoire includes fewer than 500,000 clones, about 90% of them detected once, and nearly 2% sits in the top ten. After removal of 7 bases from V and 3 bases from J, the junction contained 0 bases not matched to a gene. This CDR3 is 12 amino acids long. Germline assignment: CDR1 MDHEN and CDR2 SYDVKM. This chain links TRBV28 with TRBJ2-7; TRBD2 matches at 10 bases. This receptor was obtained from a woman between 18 and 30 years old with acute COVID-19. Material for sequencing was PBMCs or T cells enriched from blood (not recorded which). The CDR3 DNA sequence: TGTGCCAGCACTAGCGGGAGCTACGAGCAGTACTTC. This sequence encodes CASTSGSYEQYF.